The clone carrying this TCR beta chain came up a few times. Its antigen is not known. These data originate in a study of CD8 T cells in ankylosing spondylitis. Points from the study as a whole: There was a TCR beta motif, made of several highly homologous variants, that appeared characteristic of ankylosing spondylitis blood. Clones linked with disease were CD8+ and fairly uncommon in the peripheral blood. Earlier literature documents some of the motif variants in reactive arthritis synovial fluid and blood.

Scientists made TCR beta libraries using quantitative 5'-RACE with molecular barcodes. TCRdb recomputed calls from the 5' RACE reads with MiXCR, one row per CDR3 protein. The sample comprises some 130,000 distinct CDR3 sequences, around 6.6% of which are singletons, and 9.5% to 15% rests with the top ten. Germline V gives CDR1 DFQATT, CDR2 SNEGSKA (reference sequence). The ends were cut back, 6 bases at V and 0 bases at J, with 18 bases in the middle. This CDR3 has 15 amino acids. The receptor was derived from a female donor with ankylosing spondylitis or in good health (not recorded which). V usage is TRBV20-1 and J usage is TRBJ2-7; weak D call: TRBD2 (7 bases). Sequencing used blood, either unsorted or a sorted T cell fraction (not recorded which). The CDR3 here is CSAGRGGAVSYEQYF. CDR3 in DNA: TGCAGTGCGGGCCGTGGGGGGGCGGTCTCCTACGAGCAGTACTTC.